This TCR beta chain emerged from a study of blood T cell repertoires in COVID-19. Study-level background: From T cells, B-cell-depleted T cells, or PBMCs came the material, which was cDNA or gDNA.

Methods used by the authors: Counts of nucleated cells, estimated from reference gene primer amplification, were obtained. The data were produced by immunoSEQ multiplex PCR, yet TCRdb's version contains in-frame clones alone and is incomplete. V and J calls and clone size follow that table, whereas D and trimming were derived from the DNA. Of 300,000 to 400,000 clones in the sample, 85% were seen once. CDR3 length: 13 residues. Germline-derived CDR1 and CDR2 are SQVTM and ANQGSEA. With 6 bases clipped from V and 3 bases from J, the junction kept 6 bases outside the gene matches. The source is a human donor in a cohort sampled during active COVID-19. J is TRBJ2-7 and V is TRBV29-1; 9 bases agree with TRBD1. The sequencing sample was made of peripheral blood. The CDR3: CSVRTGAHYEQYF. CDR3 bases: TGCAGCGTAAGGACAGGGGCCCACTACGAGCAGTACTTC.